This T cell receptor beta chain was obtained from a study of cytomegalovirus exposure and HLA in healthy donors. PCR was performed using 60 Vbeta and 13 Jbeta primers. Clones were sequenced by immunoSEQ multiplex PCR, and TCRdb holds only the in-frame ones, with some missing. This table has approximately 92,000 clones, roughly 73% appearing once. CDR1 SNHLY and CDR2 FYNNEI come from the germline V gene. V lost 1 base and J lost 5; bases outside the gene matches: 2. The CDR3 length is 15 residues. This chain connects TRBV2 to TRBJ2-5; TRBD2 aligns across 12 bases. Sequenced input: PBMCs. This TCR came from a man aged 50-59 years in good health and CMV-seropositive. CDR3 sequence: CASSEEGTSGETQYF. Here the CDR3 DNA reads TGTGCCAGCAGTGAAGAGGGGACTAGCGGGGAGACCCAGTACTTC.